These T cell receptor beta chains were read from a single sample in a study of shared clonotypes between healthy human individuals. Here immunoSEQ multiplex PCR was the method, and the copy in TCRdb shows in-frame clones only, minus some. The data show about 380,000 clones, just over 95% seen once. The sample comprised memory CD8+ T cells sorted from blood. The receptors come from a man aged 25-45 years in good health. The CDR3 runs from the conserved cysteine through the conserved F or W. Each record gives: D gene, J gene, clone size, V gene, CDR3 protein, CDR3 DNA. D genes are given only for firm matches. Rows may omit the clone size; those that give it use once, few, many or a size class.

TRBD1	TRBJ1-2	.	TRBV25-1	CASQGQGADGYTF	TGTGCCAGCCAGGGACAGGGGGCAGATGGCTACACCTTC
.	TRBJ2-2	.	TRBV10-3	CAISATSGYWNTGELFF	TGTGCCATCAGTGCTACTTCCGGCTACTGGAACACCGGGGAGCTGTTTTTT
.	TRBJ2-7	.	TRBV7-2	CASSFSRNYEQYF	TGTGCCAGCAGCTTCTCTAGGAACTACGAGCAGTACTTC
.	TRBJ2-3	.	TRBV4-1	CASRRYWTLTDTQYF	TGCGCCAGCAGACGATACTGGACACTCACAGATACGCAGTATTTT
.	TRBJ2-5	.	TRBV19	CASSIAGVETQYF	TGTGCCAGTAGTATAGCGGGGGTAGAGACCCAGTACTTC
TRBD1	TRBJ1-2	.	TRBV28	CASSLNRQGNFYTF	TGTGCCAGCAGTTTAAATAGACAGGGGAATTTCTACACCTTC
.	TRBJ2-3	.	TRBV11-2	CASSPPGTLDTQYF	TGTGCCAGCAGCCCCCCGGGGACGCTAGATACGCAGTATTTT
.	TRBJ2-3	.	TRBV7-9	CASSPGIPEYTQYF	TGTGCCAGCAGCCCTGGGATCCCGGAGTATACGCAGTATTTT
.	TRBJ2-1	.	TRBV9	CASSVEDYPSNEQFF	TGTGCCAGCAGCGTAGAAGACTACCCTTCCAATGAGCAGTTCTTC
.	TRBJ2-4	few	TRBV11-2	CASSLGPGEALAKNIQYF	TGTGCCAGCAGCTTAGGTCCCGGGGAGGCCCTAGCCAAAAACATTCAGTACTTC
.	TRBJ2-5	.	TRBV7-9	CASSLRPLLLAYQETQYF	TGTGCCAGCAGCTTAAGGCCCCTACTCCTAGCGTATCAAGAGACCCAGTACTTC
.	TRBJ2-5	.	TRBV6-5	CASSYSSLAWETQYF	TGTGCCAGCAGTTACTCGTCACTAGCATGGGAGACCCAGTACTTC
.	TRBJ2-1	.	TRBV27	CASSLGPSGHYNEQFF	TGTGCCAGCAGTTTAGGGCCCTCGGGACACTACAATGAGCAGTTCTTC
.	TRBJ1-1	.	TRBV10-1	CASSKDGNTEAFF	TGCGCCAGCAGTAAGGACGGGAACACTGAAGCTTTCTTT
TRBD2	TRBJ2-1	.	TRBV10-3	CAIGAGVSSYNEQFF	TGTGCCATCGGAGCGGGGGTCAGCTCCTACAATGAGCAGTTCTTC
.	TRBJ1-2	.	TRBV28	CASRWGTDGYTF	TGTGCCAGCAGGTGGGGTACGGATGGCTACACCTTC
.	TRBJ1-2	.	TRBV13	CASSQGTYGYTF	TGTGCCAGCAGCCAAGGGACGTATGGCTACACCTTC
TRBD2	TRBJ2-2	.	TRBV5-1	CASSLLASGELFF	TGCGCCAGCAGCTTACTAGCGTCCGGGGAGCTGTTTTTT
.	TRBJ2-1	.	TRBV21-1	CASTIEGIPRGEQFF	TGTGCCAGCACCATTGAAGGGATCCCTAGGGGAGAGCAGTTCTTC
TRBD2	TRBJ2-1	.	TRBV4-1	CASSHSGTSFNEQFF	TGCGCCAGCAGCCATTCCGGGACTAGCTTCAATGAGCAGTTCTTC
TRBD1	TRBJ1-2	.	TRBV5-4	CATGSQTGLIGGYTF	TGTGCCACCGGGTCCCAGACAGGGCTAATAGGAGGCTACACCTTC
.	TRBJ1-4	.	TRBV2	CASSERRGRTNEKLFF	TGTGCCAGCAGTGAACGTCGGGGGCGGACTAATGAAAAACTGTTTTTT
TRBD1	TRBJ1-1	.	TRBV2	CANQRQGEAFF	TGTGCCAACCAACGACAGGGAGAAGCTTTCTTT
.	TRBJ2-3	once	TRBV5-1	CASSPLASLSTDTQYF	TGCGCCAGCAGCCCATTAGCAAGCCTTAGCACAGATACGCAGTATTTT
TRBD2	TRBJ2-1	.	TRBV2	CASLTGLAGSEQFF	TGTGCCAGCTTGACGGGACTAGCGGGAAGCGAGCAGTTCTTC
TRBD1	TRBJ1-6	.	TRBV7-9	CASSRRTGGNSPLHF	TGTGCCAGCAGCCGCAGGACAGGTGGTAATTCACCCCTCCACTTT
.	TRBJ2-7	.	TRBV6-5	CASAPQGWTYEQYF	TGTGCCAGCGCCCCCCAGGGCTGGACCTACGAGCAGTACTTC
.	TRBJ2-5	.	TRBV18	CASLRTVQETQYF	TGTGCCAGCCTGCGGACAGTCCAAGAGACCCAGTACTTC
TRBD2	TRBJ2-3	.	TRBV6-4	CASRTGTSIPDTQYF	TGTGCCAGCAGAACCGGGACTAGTATTCCAGATACGCAGTATTTT
.	TRBJ2-1	once	TRBV10-1	CASSESVANNEQFF	TGCGCCAGCAGTGAGTCTGTTGCCAACAATGAGCAGTTCTTC
TRBD2	TRBJ2-7	.	TRBV18	CASSLTSGPYEQYF	TGTGCCAGCTCACTGACTAGCGGCCCCTACGAGCAGTACTTC
TRBD1	TRBJ1-2	.	TRBV10-3	CAISETGGAYGYTF	TGTGCCATCAGTGAAACAGGGGGCGCCTATGGCTACACCTTC
.	TRBJ2-3	.	TRBV5-3	CARSLAGTATDTQYF	TGTGCCAGAAGCTTGGCTGGGACTGCGACAGATACGCAGTATTTT
.	TRBJ2-3	.	TRBV2	CASLRSGSTDTQYF	TGTGCCAGCTTAAGGAGCGGGAGCACAGATACGCAGTATTTT
.	TRBJ2-3	.	TRBV29-1	CSVSWGGVSTDTQYF	TGCAGCGTTTCTTGGGGCGGGGTTAGCACAGATACGCAGTATTTT
.	TRBJ2-3	.	TRBV4-2	CASSQALSRGTDTQYF	TGTGCCAGCAGCCAAGCACTTAGTAGAGGCACAGATACGCAGTATTTT
TRBD1	TRBJ2-5	.	TRBV5-1	CASSWGTGGRETQYF	TGCGCCAGCAGCTGGGGGACAGGGGGCCGGGAGACCCAGTACTTC
TRBD2	TRBJ2-7	.	TRBV2	CASSEVSRLAVAYEQYF	TGTGCCAGCAGTGAAGTATCCCGACTAGCGGTTGCCTACGAGCAGTACTTC
.	TRBJ2-2	.	TRBV19	CASSSPGRNTGELFF	TGTGCCAGTAGTTCCCCCGGGCGGAACACCGGGGAGCTGTTTTTT
.	TRBJ1-1	.	TRBV5-4	CASSLRSGRGTNTEAFF	TGTGCCAGCAGCTTGAGATCAGGGAGGGGGACGAACACTGAAGCTTTCTTT
.	TRBJ1-5	.	TRBV19	CASSPRDSNQPQHF	TGTGCCAGTAGTCCCCGGGACTCCAATCAGCCCCAGCATTTT
.	TRBJ1-5	.	TRBV28	CKSGGPVQPQHF	TGCAAATCTGGGGGGCCGGTTCAGCCCCAGCATTTT
.	TRBJ2-7	.	TRBV5-1	CASSLGLTNEQYF	TGCGCCAGCAGCTTAGGGCTAACAAACGAGCAGTACTTC
.	TRBJ1-3	.	TRBV5-6	CASSLSGSGNTIYF	TGTGCCAGCAGCTTGTCAGGCTCTGGAAACACCATATATTTT
TRBD2	TRBJ2-7	.	TRBV27	CASSLRLAGDLRYEQYF	TGTGCCAGCAGTTTACGGCTAGCGGGAGATCTACGGTACGAGCAGTACTTC
.	TRBJ1-1	.	TRBV4-2	CASSLIQGNTEAFF	TGTGCCAGCAGCCTTATACAGGGGAACACTGAAGCTTTCTTT
.	TRBJ2-7	.	TRBV4-2	CASSQELGEQYF	TGTGCCAGCAGCCAAGAATTGGGTGAGCAGTACTTC
.	TRBJ1-1	once	TRBV6-1	CASSDPGVMNTEAFF	TGTGCCAGCAGTGATCCAGGAGTCATGAACACTGAAGCTTTCTTT
.	TRBJ2-4	.	TRBV6-5	CASRPGRLAKNIQYF	TGTGCCAGCAGGCCCGGACGGCTAGCCAAAAACATTCAGTACTTC
.	TRBJ2-2	.	TRBV10-3	CAISEWGAGELFF	TGTGCCATCAGTGAATGGGGCGCCGGGGAGCTGTTTTTT
.	TRBJ2-1	.	TRBV5-6	CASSLTIQQFF	TGTGCCAGCAGCTTAACTATACAGCAGTTCTTC
TRBD2	TRBJ2-1	.	TRBV4-1	CASSQGLAGLFYNEQFF	TGCGCCAGCAGCCAAGGTCTAGCGGGCCTATTCTACAATGAGCAGTTCTTC
.	TRBJ1-1	.	TRBV5-1	CASSLKQNTEAFF	TGCGCCAGCAGCTTAAAGCAGAACACTGAAGCTTTCTTT
.	TRBJ1-1	.	TRBV2	CASSQARPTNTEAFF	TGTGCCAGCTCCCAGGCGAGGCCGACGAACACTGAAGCTTTCTTT